This T cell receptor beta chain was obtained from a study of cytomegalovirus exposure and HLA in healthy donors. Study conclusions and caveats: Immune exposure information comprised only CMV serostatus.

The germline gives CDR1 SGHVS, CDR2 FNYEAQ. Trimming removed 1 base from V and 2 bases from J, with 12 bases in between. This CDR3 contains 15 residues. As regards this clone: Its antigen is not known.

A multiplex PCR was run with 60 Vbeta primers and 13 Jbeta primers. Generated by immunoSEQ multiplex PCR, the TCRdb table keeps only in-frame clones and is missing some. The sample records roughly 120,000 clones, around 84% being singletons. The sequenced sample consisted of PBMCs. The gene calls are TRBV7-6 and TRBJ2-7, with D possibly matching TRBD1 (6 bases). The TCR comes from a woman under 30 in good health and CMV-seropositive. DNA of the CDR3: TGTGCCAGCAGCTTAGACGCAGGGGACGCCTACGAGCAGTACTTC. Translation: CASSLDAGDAYEQYF.